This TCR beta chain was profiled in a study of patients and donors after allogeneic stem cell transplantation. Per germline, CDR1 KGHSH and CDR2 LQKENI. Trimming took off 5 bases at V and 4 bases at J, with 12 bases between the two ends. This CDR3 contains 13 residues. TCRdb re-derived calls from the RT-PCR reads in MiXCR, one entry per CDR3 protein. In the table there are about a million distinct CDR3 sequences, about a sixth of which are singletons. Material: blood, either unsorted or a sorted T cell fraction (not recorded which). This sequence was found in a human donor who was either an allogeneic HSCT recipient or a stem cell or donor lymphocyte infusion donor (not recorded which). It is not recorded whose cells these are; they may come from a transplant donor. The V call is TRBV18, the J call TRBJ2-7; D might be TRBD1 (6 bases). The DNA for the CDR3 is TGTGCCAGCTCATTGGGACACGATTACGAGCAGTACTTC. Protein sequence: CASSLGHDYEQYF.